The present TCR beta chain was sequenced within a study of blood T cell repertoires in COVID-19. Profiling relied on immunoSEQ multiplex PCR, and the TCRdb table lists in-frame clones only, not all of them. The repertoire includes 150,000 or so clones, approximately 82% of them detected once, and approximately 14% sits in the top ten. CDR3 size: 14 residues. V was cut by 0 bases and J by 2 bases, with 7 bases left in between. Germline V gene sequence: CDR1 SGHAT, CDR2 FQNNGV. The chain links TRBV11-2 to TRBJ1-2, with unresolved D. Specimen: peripheral blood. This sequence was found in a human donor with acute or convalescent COVID-19. The donor label of this sample is uncertain. The CDR3 reads CASSLDLRNYGYTF. The CDR3 DNA sequence: TGTGCCAGCAGCTTAGATCTGAGGAACTATGGCTACACCTTC.